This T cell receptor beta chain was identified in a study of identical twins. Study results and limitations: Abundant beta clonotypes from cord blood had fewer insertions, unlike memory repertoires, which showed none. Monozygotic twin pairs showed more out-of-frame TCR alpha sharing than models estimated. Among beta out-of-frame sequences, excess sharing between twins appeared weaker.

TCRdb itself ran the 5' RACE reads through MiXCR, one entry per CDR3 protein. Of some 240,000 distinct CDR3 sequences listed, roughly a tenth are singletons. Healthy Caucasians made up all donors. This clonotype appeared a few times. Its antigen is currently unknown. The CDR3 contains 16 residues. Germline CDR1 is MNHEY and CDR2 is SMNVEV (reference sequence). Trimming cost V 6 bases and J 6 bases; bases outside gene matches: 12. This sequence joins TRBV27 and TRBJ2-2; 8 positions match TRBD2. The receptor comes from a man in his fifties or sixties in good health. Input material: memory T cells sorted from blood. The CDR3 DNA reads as TGTGCCAGCAGCGCCCGGGGGGGCCGTCAGTCCGGGGAGCTGTTTTTT. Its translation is CASSARGGRQSGELFF.